This T cell receptor beta chain comes out of a study of blood T cell repertoires in COVID-19. Across the study: Collection of acute and convalescent COVID-19 samples took place in the United States, Italy and Spain.

A few counts support this clone. The CDR3 totals 17 residues. The V end lost 5 bases, the J end lost 1 base, and 15 bases lay between the germline ends. Germline CDR1 and CDR2: SGHAT and FQNNGV. Authors' methods: Nucleated cell counts were estimated from reference gene primer amplification. Assay: immunoSEQ multiplex PCR; the TCRdb copy retains only in-frame clones and omits some. V, J and clone size derive from that table, while D and trimming were established from the DNA sequence. Among 100,000 to 150,000 clones listed, 86% were seen once. The origin of this receptor is a woman in her fifties or sixties who had recovered from COVID-19. Input material: PBMCs or T cells enriched from blood (not recorded which). The rearrangement joins TRBV11-2 to TRBJ1-6; a weak D match, TRBD1 (6 bases). The CDR3 DNA is TGTGCCAGCAGCCCTTTCGGGGGGGCATCCTATAATTCACCCCTCCACTTT. This gives the protein CASSPFGGASYNSPLHF. The full variable domain, with the rest looked up from reference TRBV11-2 and TRBJ1-6, is EAGVAQSPRYKIIEKRQSVAFWCNPISGHATLYWYQQILGQGPKLLIQFQNNGVVDDSQLPKDRFSAERLKGVDSTLKIQPAKLEDSAVYLCASSPFGGASYNSPLHFGNGTRLTVT.